This T cell receptor (beta chain) was observed in a study of OX40 agonist ivuxolimab in advanced cancers. General notes on the study: Ivuxolimab, which targeted the costimulatory receptor OX40 (CD134), was an agonistic, fully human IgG2 monoclonal antibody. Intravenous ivuxolimab was administered to patients every 2 weeks at six dose levels: 0.01, 0.1, 0.3, 1.5, 3 and 10 mg/kg. The purpose of peripheral TCRbeta sequencing was to test whether ivuxolimab changed TCR sequence diversity and led to clonal T-cell expansion. In the dose-escalation cohort, 82.7% of patients were male, and the mean age was roughly 60 years, with a range of 23 to 79. Prior anti-PD-1, anti-PD-L1 or anti-CTLA-4 therapy was permitted, and about 40% of dose-escalation patients had received checkpoint inhibitors. Partial responses occurred in three dose-escalation patients: two with cutaneous melanoma and one with hepatocellular carcinoma. Of the roughly 51 dose-escalation patients, hepatocellular carcinoma was present in about 20, melanoma in roughly 15, renal cell carcinoma in 9 and head and neck cancer in 9. The paper covers the monotherapy dose-escalation part of the phase I ivuxolimab trial, which included N = 52 patients.

For sequencing of the TCRbeta CDR3 region, genomic DNA was extracted from the sorted cells. The immunoSEQ Assay was used for sequencing of TCRbeta CDR3 regions. The source is immuneACCESS, and TCRdb retained only in-frame sequences with V and J called. Part of the clones is not carried over; for the studies checked, unresolved V genes explain less than half of this, and the remainder is unexplained. Counted in this sample were about 84,000 clones; about 88% of them appeared once. The ten largest clones add up to 0.19% of the sample. The trial excluded patients who had a history of autoimmune disease or who were on systemic immunosuppression. Peripheral blood for TCR sequencing was drawn from every dose cohort at baseline, at cycle 4 day 1 and at cycle 7 day 1. Samples came from an open-label, multicenter, first-in-human phase I dose-escalation trial of ivuxolimab. Adults with locally advanced or metastatic melanoma, renal cell carcinoma, hepatocellular carcinoma or head and neck squamous cell carcinoma were enrolled in the trial. Before TCR sequencing, CD4+ and CD8+ T cells were separately sorted from peripheral blood.

CDR1 and CDR2 were assigned from the germline V gene as ENHRY and SYGVKD. V loses 4 bases, J loses 10 bases, and the germline ends lie 14 bases apart. The CDR3 has 13 amino acids, counting the end cysteine and phenylalanine. The DNA shown is the 39-base CDR3, in frame from base 1. A note on this clone: The antigen it recognizes is unknown. Base quality data are lacking; no much larger clone is found one base away.

The paper as a whole reports these results and caveats: On average, CD8+ T cells showed more expanded clones than CD4+ T cells after ivuxolimab. Low levels of normalized T-cell clonal expansion were also seen in some patients who did not respond. Partial responders in the 0.1-3.0 mg/kg groups had among the lowest normalized peripheral clonal expansion, especially among CD8+ T cells. The antigen specificity of the clonally expanded peripheral T cells was not determined. Clonal expansion of both CD4+ and CD8+ blood T cells was observed from baseline to week 6 at doses 0.1 to 3.0 mg/kg.

Sequenced material: CD4+ or CD8+ T cells sorted from blood, taken in a trial of the OX40 agonist ivuxolimab. The V and J segments used are TRBV10-3 and TRBJ2-1; the best D guess is TRBD2, with 6 bases matching. This clonotype originated in an adult with an advanced solid tumor such as melanoma, head and neck, liver or kidney cancer. The CDR3 in this case is CAISVGLPREQFF. The DNA is as follows: TGTGCCATCAGTGTGGGACTCCCAAGGGAGCAGTTCTTC.